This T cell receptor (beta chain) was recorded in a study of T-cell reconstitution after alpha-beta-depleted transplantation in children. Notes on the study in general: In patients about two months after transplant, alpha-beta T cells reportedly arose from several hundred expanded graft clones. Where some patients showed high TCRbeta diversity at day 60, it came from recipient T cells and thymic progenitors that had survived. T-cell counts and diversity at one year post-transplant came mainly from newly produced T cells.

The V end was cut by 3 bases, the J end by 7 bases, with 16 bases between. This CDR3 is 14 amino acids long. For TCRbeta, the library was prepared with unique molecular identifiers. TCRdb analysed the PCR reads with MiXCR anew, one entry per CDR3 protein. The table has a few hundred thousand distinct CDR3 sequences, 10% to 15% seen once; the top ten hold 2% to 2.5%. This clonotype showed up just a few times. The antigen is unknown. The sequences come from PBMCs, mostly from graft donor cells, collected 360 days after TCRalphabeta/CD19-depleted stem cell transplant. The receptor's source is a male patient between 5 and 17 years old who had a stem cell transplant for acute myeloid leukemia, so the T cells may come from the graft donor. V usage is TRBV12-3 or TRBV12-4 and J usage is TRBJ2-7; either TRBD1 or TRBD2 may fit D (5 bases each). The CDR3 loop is CASSFGGSQGEQYF. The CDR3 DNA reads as TGTGCCAGCAGTTTTGGAGGCTCTCAGGGAGAGCAGTACTTC.